One sample yielded the 29 T cell receptor beta chains listed below, sequenced in a study of radiotherapy plus CTLA-4 blockade in lung cancer. Here immunoSEQ multiplex PCR was the method, and the copy in TCRdb shows in-frame clones only, minus some. Of under 20,000 clones in the sample, roughly 88% are singletons; the top ten hold about a quarter. The material was peripheral blood, obtained from a patient treated with radiotherapy plus ipilimumab. The origin of the receptors is a human donor with non-small cell lung cancer whose response to radiotherapy plus ipilimumab could not be evaluated.

The V call is TRBV27, the J call TRBJ2-3; D remains ambiguous. V lost 3 bases to trimming and J lost 2 bases, with 9 bases between them. This CDR3 is 14 amino acids long. The germline V gene has CDR1 MNHEY and CDR2 SMNVEV (reference sequence). The CDR3 DNA follows: TGTGCCAGCAGTTTTGGTACCTACACAGATACGCAGTATTTT. Translation: CASSFGTYTDTQYF.

The chain is built from TRBV28 and TRBJ2-5, with TRBD1 matching 7 bases. The CDR3 is 15 amino acids. V dropped 6 bases and J dropped 5; count of bases not matched to a gene: 12. Germline V gene lookup returns CDR1 MDHEN and CDR2 SYDVKM. CDR3 nucleotides: TGTGCCAGCAGCCCTCGACAGGGTTGGGGGGAGACCCAGTACTTC. Its protein product is CASSPRQGWGETQYF.

The V and J genes are TRBV2 and TRBJ2-7; 16 nucleotides agree with TRBD2. Trimming cost V 6 bases and J 6 bases; bases outside gene matches: 5. The CDR3 has 15 residues. The germline gives CDR1 SNHLY, CDR2 FYNNEI. Here the CDR3 reads CASSPGLAGGGEQYF. The CDR3 DNA reads TGTGCCAGCAGCCCGGGACTAGCGGGAGGGGGCGAGCAGTACTTC.

The CDR3 sequence: CASSPPAAGTYNEQFF. The CDR3 nucleotides read TGTGCCAGCTCACCACCGGCGGCAGGGACATACAATGAGCAGTTCTTC. The chain has TRBV18 and TRBJ2-1; D might be TRBD1 (6 bases). CDR3 length equals 16 residues. Trimming took 0 bases from V and 4 from J, leaving 13 bases between them. Germline CDR1 reads KGHSH; CDR2 reads LQKENI.

The chain recombines TRBV29-1 with TRBJ1-2; unclear D gene. V shed 0 bases and J shed 7 bases, with 15 bases lying between them. CDR1 SQVTM and CDR2 ANQGSEA come from the germline V gene. The CDR3 has 14 amino acids. The DNA for the CDR3 is TGCAGCGTTGAAGATTCTGTACGGTCTGCTGGCTACACCTTC. This codes for CSVEDSVRSAGYTF.

V usage is TRBV7-3 and J usage is TRBJ2-3; 10 bases fit TRBD2. V shed 5 bases and J 2 bases; nucleotides not matched to a gene: 4. The CDR3 has 15 residues. Germline V gene lookup returns CDR1 SGHTA and CDR2 FQGTGA. In DNA, the CDR3 is TGTGCCAGCAGCCAACTAGCGGGGACCACAGATACGCAGTATTTT. It specifies CASSQLAGTTDTQYF.

This clone was seen only a few times. The DNA for the CDR3 is TGTGCCAGCAGCCTATTCCGGGATAACTATGGCTACACCTTC. Translation: CASSLFRDNYGYTF. This chain uses TRBV6-5 with TRBJ1-2; the D is unclear. The ends were cut back, 6 bases at V and 1 base at J, with 12 bases in the middle. Per germline, CDR1 MNHEY and CDR2 SVGAGI. CDR3 size: 14 residues.

The rearrangement joins TRBV27 to TRBJ1-2; 8 positions agree with TRBD1. The CDR3 is 16 amino acids. The J segment lost 6 bases and the V segment lost 8 bases, leaving 17 bases of the junction unmatched. Germline CDR1 MNHEY, CDR2 SMNVEV (reference sequence). The CDR3 sequence is CASHSGGLLFHHGYTF. As DNA, the CDR3 is TGTGCCAGCCACTCAGGGGGCCTTCTGTTCCACCATGGCTACACCTTC.

The chain carries TRBV7-8 and TRBJ2-7, with 7 bases fitting TRBD2. CDR3 length: 14 amino acids. V lost 2 bases, J lost 5 bases, and 6 bases stayed unmatched. Germline assignment: CDR1 SGHVS and CDR2 FQNEAQ. The CDR3, as DNA: TGTGCCAGCAGCTTACCTGGGGGGGGACACGAGCAGTACTTC. Its protein is CASSLPGGGHEQYF.

The chain joins TRBV19 to TRBJ1-6, with TRBD1 as a possible D gene (6 bases). V lost 5 bases, J lost 6 bases, and 8 bases lay in between. The CDR3 loop spans 13 amino acids. Germline V CDR1 and CDR2: LNHDA, SQIVND (reference sequence). This CDR3 reads CASSQGINSPLHF. CDR3 in DNA: TGTGCCAGTAGTCAGGGGATTAATTCACCCCTCCACTTT.

The chain employs TRBV27 and TRBJ2-2; 9 positions match TRBD1. This CDR3 comprises 14 residues. CDR1 MNHEY and CDR2 SMNVEV come from the germline V gene (reference sequence). Trimming cost V 5 bases and J 4 bases; bases outside gene matches: 2. The DNA for the CDR3 is TGTGCCAGCAGTAAGACAGGGGGCACCGGGGAGCTGTTTTTT. Translated, it gives CASSKTGGTGELFF.

The V gene is TRBV29-1, the J gene TRBJ2-6; D is uncertain. Between the trimmed V and J ends, which lost 5 bases and 1 base, there was a span of 3 bases. This CDR3 has 12 amino acids. Germline-derived CDR1 and CDR2 are SQVTM and ANQGSEA. The CDR3 sequence: CSVLSGANVLTF. The CDR3, as DNA: TGCAGCGTTCTTTCTGGGGCCAACGTCCTGACTTTC.

This chain links TRBV6-6 with TRBJ2-7, with 8 bases identical to TRBD1. Looked up from germline, CDR1 is MNHNY and CDR2 is SVGAGI (reference sequence). This CDR3 has 14 residues. The V segment lost 6 bases and the J segment 3 bases; nucleotides outside the gene matches: 7. The CDR3 loop reads CASRPGTGGYEQYF. CDR3 coding DNA: TGTGCCAGCAGACCCGGGACAGGAGGCTACGAGCAGTACTTC.

V is TRBV29-1 and J is TRBJ2-3, with TRBD2 matching 7 bases. Germline CDR1 SQVTM, CDR2 ANQGSEA. V lost 7 bases and J lost 0; bases outside the gene matches: 1. The CDR3 has 12 residues. CDR3 coding DNA: TGCAGCGGGGGGGGGAGCACAGATACGCAGTATTTT. Translated, it gives CSGGGSTDTQYF.

V usage is TRBV4-3 and J usage is TRBJ2-3, with D hard to call. The CDR3 loop spans 16 amino acids. Germline values: CDR1 LGHNA, CDR2 YSLEER. Trimming shortened V by 0 bases and J by 0 bases, and 10 bases separated the two germline ends. CDR3 DNA: TGCGCCAGCAGCCAAGATTTCCTAGGTAGCACAGATACGCAGTATTTT. Translated: CASSQDFLGSTDTQYF.

The chain uses TRBV6-1 and TRBJ1-3, with TRBD1 matching over 7 bases. V shed 4 bases and J 1 base; nucleotides not matched to a gene: 13. The CDR3 has 18 residues. Germline-derived CDR1 and CDR2 are MNHNS and SASEGT. CDR3 DNA sequence: TGTGCCAGCAGTGGGGTTAGACAGGACAGGCGGTCTGGAAACACCATATATTTT. Translation gives CASSGVRQDRRSGNTIYF.

V and J are TRBV18 and TRBJ2-2; D remains unclear. Trimming shortened V by 4 bases and J by 4 bases, and 13 bases separated the two germline ends. Looked up from germline, CDR1 is KGHSH and CDR2 is LQKENI. The CDR3 loop spans 15 amino acids. Written as DNA, the CDR3 is TGTGCCAGCTCACTTGGGCCAGGTGCCACCGGGGAGCTGTTTTTT. This codes for CASSLGPGATGELFF.

The rearrangement links TRBV28 to TRBJ1-4, with TRBD1 matching over 9 bases. The germline gives CDR1 MDHEN, CDR2 SYDVKM. The CDR3 loop spans 12 amino acids. The CDR3 loop is CATGTGHEKLFF. CDR3 nucleotide sequence: TGTGCTACCGGGACAGGGCATGAAAAACTGTTTTTT.

V is TRBV28 and J is TRBJ2-7; D may be TRBD2 (6 bases). Trimming removed 4 bases from V and 3 bases from J, with 13 bases in between. CDR1 MDHEN and CDR2 SYDVKM come from the germline V gene. The CDR3 length is 14 residues. CDR3 coding DNA: TGTGCCAGCAGTTCGCAGACTAGATTCTACGAGCAGTACTTC. Its translation is CASSSQTRFYEQYF.

This sequence joins TRBV13 and TRBJ2-5; TRBD1 matches 10 bases. V gave up 5 bases and J gave up 4 bases; unmatched junction bases: 10. The CDR3 is 16 residues long. From germline, CDR1 is PRHDT and CDR2 FYEKMQ (reference sequence). The CDR3 DNA is TGTGCCAGCAGCCCTCAGGGGGGGACAGGGGTAGAGACCCAGTACTTC. Protein: CASSPQGGTGVETQYF.

The CDR3 DNA sequence: TGTGCCAGCAGTTTAGCCCAAGGAGCGGGGGGCCCCCAAGAGACCCAGTACTTC. This encodes CASSLAQGAGGPQETQYF. V usage is TRBV28 and J usage is TRBJ2-5, with 9 bases fitting TRBD2. The ends lost 2 bases at V and 1 base at J; junction bases unmatched: 11. This CDR3 has 18 amino acids. Per germline, CDR1 MDHEN and CDR2 SYDVKM.

The genes are TRBV7-9 and TRBJ1-2; weak D call: TRBD1 (6 bases). Trimming cost V 5 bases and J 1 base, with 14 bases left between them. This CDR3 spans 15 amino acids. The germline CDR1 and CDR2 sequences are SEHNR and FQNEAQ (reference sequence). The CDR3 here is CASSLTGQSNYGYTF. The CDR3 coding sequence is TGTGCCAGCAGCCTTACCGGACAGAGTAACTATGGCTACACCTTC.

The chain joins TRBV27 to TRBJ2-3; the D gene is possibly TRBD1 (5 bases). The V end lost 6 bases, the J end lost 3 bases, and 16 bases lay between the germline ends. The CDR3 contains 15 residues. Germline values: CDR1 MNHEY, CDR2 SMNVEV (reference sequence). The CDR3 is CASRPITGTTDTQYF. The CDR3 DNA reads TGTGCCAGCAGACCTATAACAGGTACTACAGATACGCAGTATTTT.

CDR3 protein: CASSEAGRGGELFF. CDR3 in DNA: TGTGCCAGCAGTGAGGCAGGGCGGGGCGGGGAGCTGTTTTTT. The chain recombines TRBV6-1 with TRBJ2-2, with TRBD2 as a possible D gene (6 bases). This CDR3 contains 14 residues. Trimming pared 3 bases from V and 7 bases from J, leaving 12 bases between. Germline lookup yields CDR1 MNHNS and CDR2 SASEGT.

The chain carries TRBV7-6 and TRBJ2-2; no firm D call. The CDR3 contains 15 residues. Deletions cut 3 bases from V and 5 bases from J, with 13 bases between. Germline CDR1 reads SGHVS; CDR2 reads FNYEAQ. Here the CDR3 DNA reads TGTGCCAGCAGCTTCGACACCCCAGGTACCGGGGAGCTGTTTTTT. This encodes CASSFDTPGTGELFF.

This clone was observed a few times. The chain carries TRBV13 and TRBJ1-1; 8 nucleotides agree with TRBD1. Germline V CDR1 and CDR2: PRHDT, FYEKMQ (reference sequence). This CDR3 has 17 amino acids. The junction had 9 bases not matched to a gene; V was cut back by 1 base and J by 2 bases. CDR3 sequence: CASSLAVGQGANTEAFF. CDR3 sequence (DNA): TGTGCCAGCAGCTTAGCCGTCGGGCAGGGGGCAAACACTGAAGCTTTCTTT.

CDR3 coding DNA: TGTGCCAGCAGTTTTAGTACCCGGGACACCGGGGAGCTGTTTTTT. It specifies CASSFSTRDTGELFF. The J gene is TRBJ2-2, the V gene TRBV6-1; D gene ambiguous. With 5 bases removed from V and 3 bases from J, the gap between germline ends came to 13 bases. The CDR3 sequence is 15 residues long. CDR1 is MNHNS, CDR2 SASEGT, per germline.

The table lists this clone with a few counts. This rearrangement joins TRBV10-1 to TRBJ2-6; 9 bases line up with TRBD1. The V gene's germline CDR1 is WNHNN and CDR2 SYGVQD (reference sequence). Trimming cost V 6 bases and J 1 base; bases outside gene matches: 16. The CDR3 is made up of 20 amino acids. The CDR3, as DNA: TGCGCCAGCAGCCCGGGACAGGGTCCGCGTAAGGGGTCTGGGGCCAACGTCCTGACTTTC. Translating it yields CASSPGQGPRKGSGANVLTF.

This clone showed up just once. V and J are TRBV19 and TRBJ1-2; 10 positions match TRBD1. V lost 4 bases and J lost 6; bases outside the gene matches: 8. In germline, CDR1 is LNHDA, CDR2 SQIVND (reference sequence). This CDR3 comprises 15 residues. The CDR3 nucleotides read TGTGCCAGTAGTAGATATCGACAGGGGGCGGATGGCTACACCTTC. It encodes CASSRYRQGADGYTF.